This TCR beta chain was found in a study of shared clonotypes between healthy human individuals. Study-level background: The study enrolled a couple of women and a few men aged 18 to 49.

The study drew its donors from healthy HIV-negative adults without recent acute infections or vaccinations. V lost 6 bases and J lost 3, with 4 bases in between. Germline assignment: CDR1 MNHEY and CDR2 SVGAGI. This CDR3 is built from 11 residues. This clone was found once. The protocol was immunoSEQ multiplex PCR, while the TCRdb copy is restricted to in-frame clones and leaves out a portion. Among a few million clones listed, 85% to 95% were seen once. The chain is built from TRBV6-5 and TRBJ2-3; D uncertain. This sequence was found in a man aged 18-30 years in good health. Sequences were obtained from naive CD4+ T cells sorted from blood. Subset here: CD45RA+ positively selected. The CDR3 is CASSQTDTQYF. The DNA for the CDR3 is TGTGCCAGCAGCCAAACAGATACGCAGTATTTT.